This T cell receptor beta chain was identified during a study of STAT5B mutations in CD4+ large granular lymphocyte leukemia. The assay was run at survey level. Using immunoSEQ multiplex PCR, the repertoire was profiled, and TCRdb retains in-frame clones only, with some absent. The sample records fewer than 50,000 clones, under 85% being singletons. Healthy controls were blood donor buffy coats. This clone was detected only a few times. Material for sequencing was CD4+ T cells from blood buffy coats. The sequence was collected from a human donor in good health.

The CDR3 DNA is TGCAGCGTCGCCCTTGGGGGGGGCGCGGATCAGCCCCAGCATTTT. It specifies CSVALGGGADQPQHF. The rearrangement uses TRBV29-1 and TRBJ1-5, with D perhaps matching TRBD1 (6 bases). Trimming left V 6 bases short and J 5 bases short, with 20 bases between. Germline V gene sequence: CDR1 SQVTM, CDR2 ANQGSEA. The CDR3 covers 15 residues.